One sample yielded the 8 T cell receptor beta chains listed below, sequenced in a study of PD-L1 blockade in urothelial cancer. TCRdb keeps only in-frame clones here, not all; method: immunoSEQ multiplex PCR. Of tens of thousands of clones in the sample, around 89% were seen once. Time point: pretreatment peripheral blood. The starting material was PBMCs, obtained around atezolizumab (anti-PD-L1) treatment. The receptors shown here come from a man aged 60 to 69 with urothelial cancer.

This chain connects TRBV2 to TRBJ2-2, with D tentatively TRBD1 (5 bases). Between the trimmed V and J ends, which lost 5 bases and 5 bases, there was a span of 12 bases. Germline values: CDR1 SNHLY, CDR2 FYNNEI. This CDR3 has 14 residues. The CDR3 spells CASSTTVGTGELFF. The CDR3 region has the DNA TGTGCCAGCAGTACGACAGTAGGAACCGGGGAGCTGTTTTTT.

The CDR3 region is CASSLVPGAGELFF. The CDR3 bases are TGTGCCAGCAGCCTAGTCCCCGGGGCCGGGGAGCTGTTTTTT. This chain links TRBV7-2 with TRBJ2-2; D may be TRBD2 (5 bases). V was trimmed by 5 bases and J by 6 bases, leaving 13 bases between them. This CDR3 has 14 residues. The germline V gene encodes CDR1 SGHTA and CDR2 FQGNSA.

The chain's CDR3 is CASSFAGGADTQYF. As DNA, the CDR3 is TGTGCCAGCAGCTTTGCGGGGGGGGCAGATACGCAGTATTTT. The chain combines TRBV7-9 with TRBJ2-3, with 9 bases fitting TRBD2. Germline-derived CDR1 and CDR2 are SEHNR and FQNEAQ (reference sequence). This CDR3 comprises 14 residues. V was pared by 3 bases and J by 4 bases, with 2 bases of the junction left unmatched.

This rearrangement joins TRBV19 to TRBJ2-7, with TRBD1 identical over 7 bases. V was clipped by 3 bases and J by 1 base; unmatched bases: 3. Germline V gene lookup returns CDR1 LNHDA and CDR2 SQIVND (reference sequence). The CDR3 covers 14 residues. In DNA, the CDR3 is TGTGCCAGTAGTATCCAACAGGGGTCCTACGAGCAGTACTTC. This encodes CASSIQQGSYEQYF.

The rearrangement uses TRBV27 and TRBJ2-5; the D is unclear. CDR3 length: 15 amino acids. The V gene's germline CDR1 is MNHEY and CDR2 SMNVEV (reference sequence). Trimming took 2 bases from V and 1 from J, leaving 11 bases between them. The CDR3 DNA reads as TGTGCCAGCAGTTTAATTCAATCCAGCCAAGAGACCCAGTACTTC. Its protein is CASSLIQSSQETQYF.

The rearrangement links TRBV21-1 to TRBJ1-2. TRBV21-1 is marked as a pseudogene. The CDR3 sequence is 14 residues long. The CDR3 DNA sequence: TGTGCCAGCAGCAAATGGGAGGGTGAGTTGGGCTACACCTTC. This codes for CASSKWEGELGYTF.

The chain joins TRBV7-2 to TRBJ2-4, with 10 bases fitting TRBD1. Per germline, CDR1 SGHTA and CDR2 FQGNSA. The CDR3 has 13 residues. Trimming took 5 bases from V and 9 from J; bases not matched to a gene: 4. In nucleotides, the CDR3 is TGTGCCAGCAGCACAGGACAGGGGGGCATTCAGTACTTC. Translation: CASSTGQGGIQYF.

The chain is built from TRBV18 and TRBJ1-1, with 7 bases aligning to TRBD1. With V trimmed by 3 bases and J by 5 bases, 12 bases remained unmatched. CDR3 size: 16 residues. The germline CDR1 and CDR2 sequences are KGHSH and LQKENI. The CDR3 is CASSPGPGGLTTEAFF. In DNA form, the CDR3 reads TGTGCCAGCTCACCGGGTCCAGGGGGGTTAACTACTGAAGCTTTCTTT.